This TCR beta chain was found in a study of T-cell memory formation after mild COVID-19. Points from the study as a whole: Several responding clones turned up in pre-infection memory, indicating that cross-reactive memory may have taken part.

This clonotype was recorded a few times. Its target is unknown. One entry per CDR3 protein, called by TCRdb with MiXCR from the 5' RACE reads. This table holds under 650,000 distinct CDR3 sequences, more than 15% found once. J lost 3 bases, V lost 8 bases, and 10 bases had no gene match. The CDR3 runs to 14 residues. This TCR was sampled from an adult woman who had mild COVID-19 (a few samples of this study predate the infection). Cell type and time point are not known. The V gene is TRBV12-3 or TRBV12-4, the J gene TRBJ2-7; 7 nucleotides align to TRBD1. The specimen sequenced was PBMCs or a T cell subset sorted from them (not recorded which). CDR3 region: CASLSRDSDYEQYF. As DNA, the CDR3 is TGTGCCAGCCTCTCCCGGGACAGCGACTACGAGCAGTACTTC.